A single sample is the source of the 27 T cell receptor beta chains below, sequenced in a study of T cell clonality in common variable immunodeficiency. The protocol was immunoSEQ multiplex PCR, while the TCRdb copy is restricted to in-frame clones and leaves out a portion. Captured here are approximately 75,000 clones, none seen once; the top ten comprise around 0.8%. The sample taken for sequencing was peripheral blood mononuclear cells. The receptors were sampled from a person aged 18-70 years in good health.

This clone has at least ten counts. The sequence runs out 3 residues before the end of the CDR3; the remainder is reconstructed from the germline J gene. The chain joins TRBV19 to TRBJ2-5; 11 positions agree with TRBD2. This CDR3 has 13 residues. Germline lookup yields CDR1 LNHDA and CDR2 SQIVND (reference sequence). The ends lost 5 bases at V and 7 bases at J; junction bases unmatched: 3. The CDR3 spells CASSFTSGGTQYF. The CDR3 bases that were read are TGTGCCAGTAGTTTTACTAGCGGGGGGACC. Based on the CDR3 plus reference TRBV19 and TRBJ2-5, the full variable domain is DGGITQSPKYLFRKEGQNVTLSCEQNLNHDAMYWYRQDPGQGLRLIYYSQIVNDFQKGDIAEGYSVSREKKESFPLTVTSAQKNPTAFYLCASSFTSGGTQYFGPGTRLLVL.

This clone showed up many times. From the germline J gene comes the end of the CDR3, since the read stops 3 residues before it. This rearrangement joins TRBV28 to TRBJ2-7; D is ambiguous. This CDR3 region has 12 residues. Germline CDR1 reads MDHEN; CDR2 reads SYDVKM. Trimming took off 6 bases at V and 0 bases at J, with 6 bases between the two ends. CDR3 DNA (partial): TGTGCCAGCAGCCTCCTCTCCTACGAG. The encoded protein is CASSLLSYE. From start to end, the CDR3 is CASSLLSYEQYF.

As for this clone: The CDR3 end is not reached by the read, which stops 3 residues before it; the germline J gene fills it in. V gene TRBV7-6 combines with J gene TRBJ1-6; 9 bases map to TRBD1. This CDR3 contains 14 residues. Germline CDR1 is SGHVS and CDR2 is FNYEAQ. V lost 5 bases and J lost 11; bases outside the gene matches: 7. CDR3 region: CASSRGTGSTPLHF. CDR3 DNA (partial): TGTGCCAGCAGCCGGGGGACAGGGAGTACACCC.

This clone has ten or more counts. The CDR3 end falls 3 residues outside the read, so it is completed with the germline J gene. The chain couples TRBV19 to TRBJ2-5; TRBD2 matches at 7 bases. Trimming took 7 bases from V and 5 from J; bases not matched to a gene: 13. Germline CDR1 LNHDA, CDR2 SQIVND (reference sequence). This CDR3 contains 15 residues. Partial CDR3 DNA: TGTGCCAGTACTCGTTTGGGAGGTAGCGGGGAGACC. Its translation is CASTRLGGSGET. The full CDR3 reads CASTRLGGSGETQYF.

This clone was picked up many times. The read ends 3 residues shy of where the CDR3 ends; the end is completed using the germline J gene. V gene TRBV4-2 combines with J gene TRBJ2-2; D assignment may be TRBD1 or TRBD2 (6 bases each). Germline V gene sequence: CDR1 LGHNA, CDR2 YNFKEQ. CDR3 length equals 20 residues. The V end lost 4 bases, the J end lost 0 bases, and 24 bases lay between the germline ends. Here the CDR3 reads CASSPIGGGAGSANTGELFF. Incomplete CDR3 DNA: TGTGCCAGCAGCCCAATAGGGGGTGGTGCGGGAAGCGCGAACACCGGGGAG.

This clone was seen repeatedly, ten times or more. The CDR3 end is not reached by the read, which stops 3 residues before it; the germline J gene fills it in. V is TRBV6-2 or TRBV6-3 and J is TRBJ2-6; D might be TRBD1 (7 bases). Germline CDR1 and CDR2: MNHEY and SVGEGT. The V end was cut by 0 bases, the J end by 4 bases, with 13 bases between. The CDR3 loop spans 17 amino acids. The CDR3 loop is CASSYSSGGTGANVLTF. CDR3 DNA (partial): TGTGCCAGCAGTTACTCGTCAGGGGGGACGGGGGCCAACGTC.

This clone was found a few times. The read ends 3 residues before the CDR3 terminus; that terminus is restored from the germline J gene. This chain connects TRBV20-1 to TRBJ2-7; 7 bases match TRBD1. V dropped 1 base and J dropped 4; count of bases not matched to a gene: 7. The germline V gene encodes CDR1 DFQATT and CDR2 SNEGSKA (reference sequence). The CDR3 has 14 residues. CDR3 loop: CSARGTGARYEQYF. The DNA read from the CDR3 is TGCAGTGCTAGAGGGACAGGTGCGAGGTACGAG.

This clone has at least ten counts. The CDR3 extends 3 residues past the end of the read, so its final part is completed from the germline J gene. The chain is built from TRBV7-3 and TRBJ2-1, with D tentatively TRBD1 (6 bases). The germline gives CDR1 SGHTA, CDR2 FQGTGA. Trimming cost V 5 bases and J 7 bases, with 15 bases left between them. The CDR3 sequence is 14 residues long. CDR3 loop: CASSAGGQKNEQFF. Partial CDR3 DNA: TGTGCCAGCAGCGCTGGGGGACAAAAAAATGAG.

This clone was found many times. CDR3 sequence reads: CASSSRQGRFEQYF. The part of the CDR3 DNA that was read is TGCGCCAGCAGCTCCCGACAGGGAAGGTTCGAG. The chain carries TRBV5-1 and TRBJ2-7; 7 nucleotides agree with TRBD1. With the read ending 3 residues before the CDR3 end, the germline J gene is used to fill in that end. J gave up 6 bases and V 3 bases, and 9 bases lay outside the gene matches. CDR3 length: 14 amino acids. CDR1 and CDR2 (germline): SGHRS, YFSETQ.

In this sample, this clone turned up many times. The read ends 3 residues before the CDR3 terminus; that terminus is restored from the germline J gene. The chain carries TRBV2 and TRBJ2-5, with TRBD1 as a possible D gene (6 bases). Trimming removed 5 bases at V and 2 bases at J, with 12 bases between. Germline-derived CDR1 and CDR2 are SNHLY and FYNNEI. There are 14 residues in the CDR3. The part of the CDR3 DNA that was read is TGTGCCAGCAGTCTGGAGGACAGTCAAGAGACC. Protein: CASSLEDSQET. Given in full, the CDR3 is CASSLEDSQETQYF.

This clone was detected ten times or more. The DNA ends 3 residues before the CDR3 does, and the rest of the CDR3 is filled in from the germline J gene. The chain recombines TRBV7-8 with TRBJ2-7, with 7 bases matching TRBD1. The CDR3 has 15 amino acids. After removal of 6 bases from V and 1 base from J, the junction contained 9 bases not matched to a gene. The germline CDR1 and CDR2 sequences are SGHVS and FQNEAQ. The CDR3 protein is CASSYRDSPSYEQYF. CDR3 bases read: TGTGCCAGCAGTTACCGGGACAGTCCATCCTACGAG.

This clone was seen ten or more times. From the germline J gene comes the end of the CDR3, since the read stops 3 residues before it. The gene calls are TRBV30 and TRBJ2-3; D not resolved. The germline V gene has CDR1 GTSNPN and CDR2 SVGIG (reference sequence). V lost 1 base and J lost 0, with 8 bases in between. CDR3 length equals 14 residues. This chain's CDR3 is CAWSALSSTDTQYF. The DNA read from the CDR3 is TGTGCCTGGAGTGCCCTTTCTAGCACAGATACG.

This clone was observed at least ten times. The read gets to within 3 residues of the CDR3 end, and the germline J gene fills in the rest. The chain joins TRBV12-3 or TRBV12-4 to TRBJ2-2; TRBD2 aligns across 13 bases. The length of the CDR3 is 16 residues. J gave up 6 bases and V 3 bases, and 4 bases lay outside the gene matches. CDR3 protein: CASSFGLAGVSGELFF. CDR3 DNA (partial): TGTGCCAGCAGTTTCGGACTAGCGGGAGTTTCCGGGGAG.

There are many counts of this clone. The read halts 3 residues ahead of the CDR3 end, with the missing end drawn from the germline J gene. The chain uses TRBV30 and TRBJ1-5; D is unresolved. Germline V gene lookup returns CDR1 GTSNPN and CDR2 SVGIG (reference sequence). The V end was cut by 0 bases, the J end by 7 bases, with 13 bases between. The CDR3 contains 14 residues. The CDR3: CAWSVSLVRQPQHF. The sequenced part of the CDR3 DNA is TGTGCCTGGAGTGTCTCACTGGTTCGGCAGCCC.

Ten or more counts support this clone. The CDR3 goes on 3 residues after the read ends, and that part is filled in from the germline J gene. The chain has TRBV5-1 and TRBJ2-7, with D perhaps TRBD1 (5 bases). The CDR3 has 14 residues. Deletions cut 4 bases from V and 2 bases from J, with 13 bases between. The germline V gene has CDR1 SGHRS and CDR2 YFSETQ. The sequenced CDR3 bases are TGCGCCAGCAGCCATGACAGTTCTACCTACGAG. This codes for CASSHDSSTYE. The CDR3, in full, reads CASSHDSSTYEQYF. The entire variable domain, with the rest obtained from reference TRBV5-1 and TRBJ2-7, is as follows: KAGVTQTPRYLIKTRGQQVTLSCSPISGHRSVSWYQQTPGQGLQFLFEYFSETQRNKGNFPGRFSGRQFSNSRSEMNVSTLELGDSALYLCASSHDSSTYEQYFGPGTRLTVT.

This clone was counted ten times or more. Sequencing ends 3 residues short of the CDR3 end; the germline J gene provides the rest. The V call is TRBV20-1, the J call TRBJ2-2; D gene ambiguous. The V gene lost 2 bases and the J gene lost 1 base, with 8 bases spanning the gap. Germline V gene data show CDR1 as DFQATT and CDR2 as SNEGSKA (reference sequence). This CDR3 contains 14 residues. The part of the CDR3 DNA that was read is TGCAGTGCTAGACCCGGGTTGAACACCGGGGAG. Protein: CSARPGLNTGE. From start to end, the CDR3 is CSARPGLNTGELFF.

This clone has ten or more counts. Coverage ceases 3 residues before the CDR3 finishes, and the germline J gene fills in the end. The J gene is TRBJ2-1, the V gene TRBV7-8; 7 nucleotides align to TRBD1. V gave up 3 bases and J gave up 4 bases; unmatched junction bases: 6. The CDR3 runs 15 residues. Germline assignment: CDR1 SGHVS and CDR2 FQNEAQ. The CDR3 DNA, read in part, is TGTGCCAGCAGCTTCCCAAGACAGGGATACAATGAG. It encodes CASSFPRQGYNE. The full-length CDR3 reads as CASSFPRQGYNEQFF. Combining the CDR3 with reference TRBV7-8 and TRBJ2-1 gives the whole variable domain GAGVSQSPRYKVAKRGQDVALRCDPISGHVSLFWYQQALGQGPEFLTYFQNEAQLDKSGLPSDRFFAERPEGSVSTLKIQRTQQEDSAVYLCASSFPRQGYNEQFFGPGTRLTVL.

This clone was recorded at least ten times. Read coverage stops 3 residues before the CDR3 terminus; the germline J gene supplies the remainder. The chain uses TRBV5-1 and TRBJ1-2; 9 bases are shared with TRBD1. The CDR3 is 16 residues long. Germline V gene sequence: CDR1 SGHRS, CDR2 YFSETQ. The junction had 12 bases not matched to a gene; V was cut back by 4 bases and J by 5 bases. The sequenced CDR3 bases are TGCGCCAGCAGCGAGCGGACGGGACAGGGACCTTATGGC. This codes for CASSERTGQGPYG. In full, the CDR3 reads CASSERTGQGPYGYTF.

This clone has a count of ten or more. The observed sequence ends 3 residues before the CDR3 terminus, with the missing tail filled in from the germline J gene. The rearrangement joins TRBV20-1 to TRBJ1-1; no reliable D call. The CDR3 covers 13 residues. V shed 0 bases and J shed 2 bases, with 7 bases lying between them. In germline, CDR1 is DFQATT, CDR2 SNEGSKA (reference sequence). CDR3 DNA (partial): TGCAGTGCTAGAGATCATGGCAACACTGAA. It encodes CSARDHGNTE. The CDR3 in full is CSARDHGNTEAFF.

This clone was detected ten times or more. The read comes to an end 3 residues before the CDR3 does, leaving the germline J gene to fill in the end. The V call is TRBV10-3, the J call TRBJ1-2, with 9 bases matching TRBD1. Germline V CDR1 and CDR2: ENHRY, SYGVKD. CDR3 size: 13 residues. Germline trimming cut 10 bases from V and 2 bases from J; bases unmatched to any gene: 5. CDR3 region: CANSGTGNYGYTF. The covered CDR3 bases are TGTGCCAACTCCGGGACAGGGAACTATGGC.

This clone was recorded at least ten times. With the read ending 3 residues before the CDR3 end, the germline J gene is used to fill in that end. The rearrangement uses TRBV10-3 and TRBJ1-5; TRBD1 might be the D (6 bases). CDR3 length equals 12 residues. Germline CDR1 and CDR2: ENHRY and SYGVKD. V shed 11 bases and J shed 2 bases, with 10 bases lying between them. CDR3 loop: CAARTGNQPQHF. CDR3 DNA (partial): TGTGCCGCCCGGACAGGCAATCAGCCC.

The sample holds many counts of this clone. The read finishes 3 residues shy of the CDR3 end, and the germline J gene is used to complete it. This rearrangement joins TRBV6-2 or TRBV6-3 to TRBJ2-1; 8 bases map to TRBD2. This CDR3 spans 17 amino acids. The germline V gene has CDR1 MNHEY and CDR2 SVGEGT. J gave up 0 bases and V 5 bases, and 9 bases lay outside the gene matches. CDR3: CASSPHSGSASYNEQFF. Partial CDR3 DNA: TGTGCCAGCAGTCCCCACAGCGGGAGTGCCTCCTACAATGAG.

This clone was seen many times. The DNA ends 3 residues before the CDR3 does, and the rest of the CDR3 is filled in from the germline J gene. The chain combines TRBV20-1 with TRBJ2-7; TRBD2 agrees at 11 bases. The CDR3 runs 14 residues. CDR1 and CDR2 (germline): DFQATT, SNEGSKA (reference sequence). Germline trimming cut 5 bases from V and 2 bases from J; bases unmatched to any gene: 5. CDR3: CSAVGTSGAYEQYF. The part of the CDR3 DNA that was read is TGCAGTGCTGTCGGGACTAGCGGAGCCTACGAG.

This clone was recorded at least ten times. The CDR3 end lies 3 residues beyond the end of the read and is filled in from the germline J gene. V gene TRBV7-2 combines with J gene TRBJ2-1; D possibly corresponds to TRBD2 (6 bases). Germline V gene sequence: CDR1 SGHTA, CDR2 FQGNSA. The length of the CDR3 is 15 residues. V shed 3 bases and J shed 8 bases, with 17 bases lying between them. The CDR3 DNA, read in part, is TGTGCCAGCAGCTTCGGAGGGACTCCATTGGATGAG. Amino acids: CASSFGGTPLDE. The full CDR3 is CASSFGGTPLDEQFF.

Many counts were recorded for this clone. The read terminates 3 residues ahead of where the CDR3 ends, so the germline J gene completes it. The J gene is TRBJ2-1, the V gene TRBV5-1; 10 nucleotides align to TRBD1. After removal of 10 bases from V and 6 bases from J, the junction contained 10 bases not matched to a gene. The germline CDR1 and CDR2 sequences are SGHRS and YFSETQ. The CDR3 totals 14 residues. The CDR3 sequence: CAGPGQGEINEQFF. The sequenced CDR3 bases are TGCGCCGGCCCCGGACAGGGGGAGATCAATGAG.

This clone has a count of ten or more. The junction and the germline gene differ at one end; a read error may be behind it. The sequenced fragment ends 3 residues before the CDR3 boundary, so the rest is inferred from the germline J gene. The chain is built from TRBV19 and TRBJ2-1; D might be TRBD2 (6 bases). CDR3 size: 14 residues. Germline lookup yields CDR1 LNHDA and CDR2 SQIVND (reference sequence). CDR3: CASSIGGALGEQFF. Incomplete CDR3 DNA: TGTGCCAGCAGTATTGGAGGGGCCTTGGGTGAG.

This clone was recorded at least ten times. The CDR3 is cut off 3 residues early in the read; its end comes from the germline J gene. The chain has TRBV19 and TRBJ2-1; 8 positions match TRBD2. This CDR3 region has 17 residues. Germline loops: CDR1 LNHDA, CDR2 SQIVND (reference sequence). After removal of 6 bases from V and 5 bases from J, the junction contained 15 bases not matched to a gene. CDR3 amino acids: CASRRALRGGGNNEQFF. The sequenced CDR3 bases are TGTGCCAGTAGGAGGGCGTTGAGAGGCGGGGGGAACAATGAG.